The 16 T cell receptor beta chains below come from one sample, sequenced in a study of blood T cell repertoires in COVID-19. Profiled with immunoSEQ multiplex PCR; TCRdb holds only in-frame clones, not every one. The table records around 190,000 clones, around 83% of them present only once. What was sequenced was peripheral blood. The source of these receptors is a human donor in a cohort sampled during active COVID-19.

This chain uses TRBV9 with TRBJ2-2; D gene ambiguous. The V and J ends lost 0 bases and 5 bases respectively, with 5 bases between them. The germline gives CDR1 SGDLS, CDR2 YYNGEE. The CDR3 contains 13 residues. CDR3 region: CASSVGATGELFF. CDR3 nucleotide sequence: TGTGCCAGCAGCGTAGGCGCGACCGGGGAGCTGTTTTTT.

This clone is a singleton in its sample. The CDR3 spells CASDRAGTLGNTIYF. Written as DNA, the CDR3 is TGTGCTAGTGACAGGGCCGGGACCCTTGGAAACACCATATATTTT. This chain connects TRBV12-5 to TRBJ1-3, with D possibly being TRBD1 (6 bases). Germline values: CDR1 LGHNT, CDR2 FRNRAP. This CDR3 is 15 amino acids long. With 7 bases removed from V and 3 bases from J, the gap between germline ends came to 16 bases. The full variable domain, in which reference TRBV12-5 and TRBJ1-3 provide the parts outside the CDR3, is DARVTQTPRHKVTEMGQEVTMRCQPILGHNTVFWYRQTMMQGLELLAYFRNRAPLDDSGMPKDRFSAEMPDATLATLKIQPSEPRDSAVYFCASDRAGTLGNTIYFGEGSWLTVV.

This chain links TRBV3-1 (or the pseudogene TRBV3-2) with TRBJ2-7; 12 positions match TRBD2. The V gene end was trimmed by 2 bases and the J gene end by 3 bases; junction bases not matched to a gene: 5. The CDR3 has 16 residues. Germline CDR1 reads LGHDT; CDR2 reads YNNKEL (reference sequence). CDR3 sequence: CASSQSSGGAGYEQYF. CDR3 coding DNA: TGTGCCAGCAGCCAATCTAGCGGGGGGGCAGGCTACGAGCAGTACTTC.

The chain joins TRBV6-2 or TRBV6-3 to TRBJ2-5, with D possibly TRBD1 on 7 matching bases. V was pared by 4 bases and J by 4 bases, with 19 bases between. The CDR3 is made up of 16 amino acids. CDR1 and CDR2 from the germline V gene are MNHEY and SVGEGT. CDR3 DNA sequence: TGTGCCAGCAGTTTCCCTGGAGGGGGCGGAGTAGAGACCCAGTACTTC. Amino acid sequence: CASSFPGGGGVETQYF.

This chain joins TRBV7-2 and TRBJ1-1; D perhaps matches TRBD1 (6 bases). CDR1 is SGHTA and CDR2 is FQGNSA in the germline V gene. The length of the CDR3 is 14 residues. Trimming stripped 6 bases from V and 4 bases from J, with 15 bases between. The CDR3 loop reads CASSTQGLATEAFF. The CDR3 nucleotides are TGTGCCAGCAGTACACAGGGTCTGGCCACTGAAGCTTTCTTT. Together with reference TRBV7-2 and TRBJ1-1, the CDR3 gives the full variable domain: GAGVSQSPSNKVTEKGKDVELRCDPISGHTALYWYRQSLGQGLEFLIYFQGNSAPDKSGLPSDRFSAERTGGSVSTLTIQRTQQEDSAVYLCASSTQGLATEAFFGQGTRLTVV.

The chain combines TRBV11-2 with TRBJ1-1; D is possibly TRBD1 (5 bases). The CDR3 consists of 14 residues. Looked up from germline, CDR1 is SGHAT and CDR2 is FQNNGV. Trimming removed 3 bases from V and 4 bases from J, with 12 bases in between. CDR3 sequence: CASSFGAVGTEAFF. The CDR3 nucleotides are TGTGCCAGCAGCTTTGGGGCGGTGGGCACTGAAGCTTTCTTT.

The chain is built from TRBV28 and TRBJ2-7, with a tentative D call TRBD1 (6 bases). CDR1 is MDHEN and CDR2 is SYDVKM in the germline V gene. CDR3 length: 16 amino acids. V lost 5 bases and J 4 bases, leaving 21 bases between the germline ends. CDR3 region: CASSLPGTWGTYEQYF. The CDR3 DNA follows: TGTGCCAGCAGTCTGCCCGGGACATGGGGAACTTACGAGCAGTACTTC.

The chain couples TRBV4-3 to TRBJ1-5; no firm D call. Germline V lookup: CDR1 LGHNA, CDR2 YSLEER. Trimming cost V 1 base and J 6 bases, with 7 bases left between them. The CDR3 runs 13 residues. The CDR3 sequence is CASSQARGQPQHF. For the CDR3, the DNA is TGCGCCAGCAGCCAAGCCCGGGGTCAGCCCCAGCATTTT.

The chain's CDR3 is CASSLPSGLGGGTQYF. CDR3 coding DNA: TGTGCCAGCAGCTTACCTTCTGGTCTGGGAGGAGGTACGCAGTATTTT. The chain has TRBV7-9 and TRBJ2-3; D is perhaps TRBD2 (6 bases). The CDR3 has 16 residues. The V end lost 2 bases, the J end lost 8 bases, and 20 bases lay between the germline ends. Germline V gene data show CDR1 as SEHNR and CDR2 as FQNEAQ (reference sequence). The complete variable domain, with remaining parts taken from reference TRBV7-9 and TRBJ2-3, reads DTGVSQNPRHKITKRGQNVTFRCDPISEHNRLYWYRQTLGQGPEFLTYFQNEAQLEKSRLLSDRFSAERPKGSFSTLEIQRTEQGDSAMYLCASSLPSGLGGGTQYFGPGTRLTVL.

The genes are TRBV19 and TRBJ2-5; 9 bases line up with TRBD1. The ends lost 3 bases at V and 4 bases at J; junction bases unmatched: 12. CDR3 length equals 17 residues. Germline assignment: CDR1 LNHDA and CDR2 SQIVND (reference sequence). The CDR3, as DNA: TGTGCCAGTAGTATCAGCCTTACCGGGACAGGGTCAGAGACCCAGTACTTC. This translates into CASSISLTGTGSETQYF.

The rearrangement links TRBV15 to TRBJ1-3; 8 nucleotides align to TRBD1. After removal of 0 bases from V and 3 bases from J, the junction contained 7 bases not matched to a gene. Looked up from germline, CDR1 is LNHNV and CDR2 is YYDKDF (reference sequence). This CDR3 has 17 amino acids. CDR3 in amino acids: CATSRDMQGARGNTIYF. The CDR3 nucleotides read TGTGCCACCAGCAGAGATATGCAGGGGGCTCGTGGAAACACCATATATTTT.

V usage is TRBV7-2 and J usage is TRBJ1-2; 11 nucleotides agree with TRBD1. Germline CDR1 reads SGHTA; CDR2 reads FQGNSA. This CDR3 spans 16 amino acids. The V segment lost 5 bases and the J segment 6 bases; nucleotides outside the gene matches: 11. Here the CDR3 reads CASSPRVGQGVDGYTF. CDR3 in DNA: TGTGCCAGCAGCCCTAGGGTGGGACAGGGGGTCGATGGCTACACCTTC. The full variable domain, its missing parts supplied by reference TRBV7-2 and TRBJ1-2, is GAGVSQSPSNKVTEKGKDVELRCDPISGHTALYWYRQSLGQGLEFLIYFQGNSAPDKSGLPSDRFSAERTGGSVSTLTIQRTQQEDSAVYLCASSPRVGQGVDGYTFGSGTRLTVV.

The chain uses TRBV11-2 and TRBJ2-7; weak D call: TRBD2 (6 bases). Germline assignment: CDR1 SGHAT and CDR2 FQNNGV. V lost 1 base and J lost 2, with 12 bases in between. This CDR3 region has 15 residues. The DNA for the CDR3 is TGTGCCAGCAGCTTAGGGGGGGTCCCAACCTACGAGCAGTACTTC. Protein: CASSLGGVPTYEQYF.

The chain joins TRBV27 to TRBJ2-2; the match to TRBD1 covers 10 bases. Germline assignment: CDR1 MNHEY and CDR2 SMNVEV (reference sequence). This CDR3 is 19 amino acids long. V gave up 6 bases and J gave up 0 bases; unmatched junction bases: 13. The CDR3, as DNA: TGTGCCAGCAGCCTAGAGGGGACAGGGGTTATTTCGAACACCGGGGAGCTGTTTTTT. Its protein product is CASSLEGTGVISNTGELFF.

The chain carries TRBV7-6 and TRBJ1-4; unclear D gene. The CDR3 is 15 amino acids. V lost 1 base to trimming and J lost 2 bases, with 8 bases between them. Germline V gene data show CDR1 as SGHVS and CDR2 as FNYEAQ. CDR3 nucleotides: TGTGCCAGCAGCTTAGGAGGTTCTACTAATGAAAAACTGTTTTTT. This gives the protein CASSLGGSTNEKLFF.

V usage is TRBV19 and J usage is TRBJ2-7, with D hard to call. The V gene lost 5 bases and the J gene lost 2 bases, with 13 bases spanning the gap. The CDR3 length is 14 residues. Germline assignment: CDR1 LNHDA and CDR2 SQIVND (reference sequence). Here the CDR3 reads CASSARPSTYEQYF. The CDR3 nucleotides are TGTGCCAGTAGTGCTAGACCCTCGACCTACGAGCAGTACTTC.